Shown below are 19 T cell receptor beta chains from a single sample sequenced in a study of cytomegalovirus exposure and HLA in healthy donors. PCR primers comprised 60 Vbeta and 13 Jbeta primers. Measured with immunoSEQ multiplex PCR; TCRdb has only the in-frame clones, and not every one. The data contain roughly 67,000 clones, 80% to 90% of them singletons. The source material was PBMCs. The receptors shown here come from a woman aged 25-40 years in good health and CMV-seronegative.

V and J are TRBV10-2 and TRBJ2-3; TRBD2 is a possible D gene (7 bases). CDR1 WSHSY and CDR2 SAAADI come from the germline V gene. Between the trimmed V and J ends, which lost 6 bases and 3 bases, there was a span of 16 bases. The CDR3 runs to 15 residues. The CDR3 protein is CASREGGVNTDTQYF. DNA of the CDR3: TGCGCCAGCAGGGAGGGGGGGGTTAATACAGATACGCAGTATTTT.

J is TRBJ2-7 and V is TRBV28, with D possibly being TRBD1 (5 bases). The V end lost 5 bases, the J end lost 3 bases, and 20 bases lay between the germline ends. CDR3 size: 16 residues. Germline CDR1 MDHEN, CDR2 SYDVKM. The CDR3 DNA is TGTGCCAGCAGTCCCCTCGACAGCCGAGGCGTCTACGAGCAGTACTTC. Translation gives CASSPLDSRGVYEQYF.

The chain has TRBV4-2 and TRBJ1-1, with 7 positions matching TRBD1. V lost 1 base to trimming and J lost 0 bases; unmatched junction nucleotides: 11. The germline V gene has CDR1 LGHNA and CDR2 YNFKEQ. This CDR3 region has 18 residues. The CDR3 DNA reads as TGTGCCAGCAGCCAAGTCGGAAGGGGGCTTGGGGTGAACACTGAAGCTTTCTTT. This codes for CASSQVGRGLGVNTEAFF.

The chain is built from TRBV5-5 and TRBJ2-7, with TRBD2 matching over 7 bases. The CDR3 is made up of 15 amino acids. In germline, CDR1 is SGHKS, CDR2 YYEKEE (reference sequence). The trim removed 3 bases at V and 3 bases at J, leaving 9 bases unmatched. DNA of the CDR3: TGTGCCAGCAGCTCCCCCGGGGGGTCTAACTACGAGCAGTACTTC. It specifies CASSSPGGSNYEQYF.

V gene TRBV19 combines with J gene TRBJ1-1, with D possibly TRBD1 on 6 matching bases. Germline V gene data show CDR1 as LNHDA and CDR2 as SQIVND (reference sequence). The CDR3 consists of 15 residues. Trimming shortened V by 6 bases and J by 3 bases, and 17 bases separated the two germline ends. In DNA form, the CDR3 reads TGTGCCAGTAGCCCTACGGGGGGCGCTTACACTGAAGCTTTCTTT. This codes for CASSPTGGAYTEAFF.

The CDR3: CASSLSTATNEKLFF. Here the CDR3 DNA reads TGCGCCAGCAGCCTGAGTACCGCAACTAATGAAAAACTGTTTTTT. The chain links TRBV5-1 to TRBJ1-4; no clear D gene. The germline gives CDR1 SGHRS, CDR2 YFSETQ. Trimming pared 4 bases from V and 0 bases from J, leaving 10 bases between. CDR3 length equals 15 residues. The complete variable domain, with remaining parts taken from reference TRBV5-1 and TRBJ1-4, reads KAGVTQTPRYLIKTRGQQVTLSCSPISGHRSVSWYQQTPGQGLQFLFEYFSETQRNKGNFPGRFSGRQFSNSRSEMNVSTLELGDSALYLCASSLSTATNEKLFFGSGTQLSVL.

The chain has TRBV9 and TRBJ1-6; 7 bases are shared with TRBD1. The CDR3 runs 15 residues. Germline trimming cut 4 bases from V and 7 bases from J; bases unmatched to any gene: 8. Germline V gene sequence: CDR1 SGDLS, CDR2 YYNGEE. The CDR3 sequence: CASSHRTGSNSPLHF. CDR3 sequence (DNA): TGTGCCAGCAGCCACAGGACAGGCTCCAATTCACCCCTCCACTTT.

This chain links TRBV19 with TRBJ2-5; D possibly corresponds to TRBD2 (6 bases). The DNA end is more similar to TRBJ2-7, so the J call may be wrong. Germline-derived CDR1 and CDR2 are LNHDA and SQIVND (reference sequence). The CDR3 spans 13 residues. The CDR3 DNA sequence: TGTGCCAGTAGTATCGGTGCGGGGTACGAGCAGTACTTC. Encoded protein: CASSIGAGYEQYF.

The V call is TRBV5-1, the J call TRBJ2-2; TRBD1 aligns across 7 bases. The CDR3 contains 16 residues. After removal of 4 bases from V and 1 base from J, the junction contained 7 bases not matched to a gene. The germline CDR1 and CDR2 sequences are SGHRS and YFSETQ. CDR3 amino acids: CASSPRQGGNTGELFF. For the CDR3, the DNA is TGCGCCAGCAGCCCCCGACAGGGCGGGAACACCGGGGAGCTGTTTTTT.

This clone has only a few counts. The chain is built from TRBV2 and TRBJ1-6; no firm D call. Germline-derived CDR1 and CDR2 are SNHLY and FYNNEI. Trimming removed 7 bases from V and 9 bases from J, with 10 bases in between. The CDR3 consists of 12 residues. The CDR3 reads CASNTGGSPLHF. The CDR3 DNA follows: TGTGCCAGCAATACCGGTGGTTCACCCCTCCACTTT.

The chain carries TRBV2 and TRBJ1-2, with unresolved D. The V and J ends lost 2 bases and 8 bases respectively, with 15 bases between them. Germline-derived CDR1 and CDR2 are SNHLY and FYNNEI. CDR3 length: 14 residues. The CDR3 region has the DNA TGTGCCAGCAGTGAATACGCAGGCTCTGGGGGCTACACCTTC. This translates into CASSEYAGSGGYTF.

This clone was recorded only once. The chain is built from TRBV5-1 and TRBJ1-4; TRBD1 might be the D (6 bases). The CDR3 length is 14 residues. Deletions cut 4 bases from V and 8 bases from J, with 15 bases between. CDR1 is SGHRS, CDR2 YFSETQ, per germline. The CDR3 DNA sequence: TGCGCCAGCAGCAGCACAGGGTTCAGCGAAAAACTGTTTTTT. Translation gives CASSSTGFSEKLFF.

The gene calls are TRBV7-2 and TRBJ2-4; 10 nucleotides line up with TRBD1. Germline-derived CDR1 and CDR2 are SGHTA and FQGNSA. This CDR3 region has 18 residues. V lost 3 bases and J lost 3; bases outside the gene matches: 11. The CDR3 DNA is TGTGCCAGCAGCTTGACCGGGACAGGGGTATTAGTCAAAAACATTCAGTACTTC. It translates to CASSLTGTGVLVKNIQYF.

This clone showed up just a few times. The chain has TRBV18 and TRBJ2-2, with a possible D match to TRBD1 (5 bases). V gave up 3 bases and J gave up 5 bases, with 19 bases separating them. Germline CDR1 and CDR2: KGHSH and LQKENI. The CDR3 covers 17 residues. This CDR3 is CASSPLQGTEETGELFF. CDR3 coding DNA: TGTGCCAGCTCACCGCTCCAGGGCACAGAAGAGACCGGGGAGCTGTTTTTT.

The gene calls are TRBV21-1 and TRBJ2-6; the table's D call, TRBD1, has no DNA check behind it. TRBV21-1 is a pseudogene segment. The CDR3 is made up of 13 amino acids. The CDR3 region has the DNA TGTGCCACTGGACAGACCCGCGCCAACGTCCTGACTTTC. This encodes CATGQTRANVLTF.

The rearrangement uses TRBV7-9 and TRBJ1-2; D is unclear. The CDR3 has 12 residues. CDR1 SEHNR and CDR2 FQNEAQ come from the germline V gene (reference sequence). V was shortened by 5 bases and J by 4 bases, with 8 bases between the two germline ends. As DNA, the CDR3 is TGTGCCAGCAGCCCCACTGCCTATGGCTACACCTTC. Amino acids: CASSPTAYGYTF.

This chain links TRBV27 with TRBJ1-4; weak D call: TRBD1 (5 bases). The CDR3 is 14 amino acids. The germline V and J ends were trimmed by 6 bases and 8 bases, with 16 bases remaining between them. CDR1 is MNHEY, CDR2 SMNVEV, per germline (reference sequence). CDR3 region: CASRPAGAWEKLFF. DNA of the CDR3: TGTGCCAGCAGGCCCGCTGGGGCATGGGAAAAACTGTTTTTT.

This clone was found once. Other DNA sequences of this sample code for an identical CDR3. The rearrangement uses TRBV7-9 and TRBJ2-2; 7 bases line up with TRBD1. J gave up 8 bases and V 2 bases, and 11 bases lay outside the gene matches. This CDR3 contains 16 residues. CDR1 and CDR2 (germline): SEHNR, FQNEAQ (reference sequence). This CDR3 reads CASSLRDRVFTGELFF. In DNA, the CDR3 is TGTGCCAGCAGCTTAAGAGACAGGGTCTTCACTGGGGAGCTGTTTTTT. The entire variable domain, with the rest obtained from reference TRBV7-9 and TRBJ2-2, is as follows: DTGVSQNPRHKITKRGQNVTFRCDPISEHNRLYWYRQTLGQGPEFLTYFQNEAQLEKSRLLSDRFSAERPKGSFSTLEIQRTEQGDSAMYLCASSLRDRVFTGELFFGEGSRLTVL.

CDR3 sequence: CASRGLWGEYF. CDR3 nucleotides: TGTGCCAGTAGGGGACTTTGGGGGGAGTACTTC. The chain combines TRBV19 with TRBJ2-7; a possible D gene is TRBD2 (6 bases). Germline lookup yields CDR1 LNHDA and CDR2 SQIVND (reference sequence). This CDR3 is 11 amino acids long. The V end lost 6 bases, the J end lost 11 bases, and 14 bases lay between the germline ends.